Sequencing of this T cell receptor beta chain was carried out in a study of blood T cell repertoires in COVID-19. Study-wide context: Nucleic acid was either cDNA or gDNA, and it came from T cells, B-cell-depleted T cells, or PBMCs.

Per the authors' pipeline: Nucleated cell number was recorded as an estimate derived from reference gene primer amplification. The table came from immunoSEQ multiplex PCR; TCRdb's copy has only in-frame clones and leaves some out. V and J calls and clone size are those listed in that table; D and trimming were worked out from the DNA. The sample lists over 35,000 clones; roughly nine tenths were seen once. The source of this sequence is a woman in her thirties in a cohort sampled during active COVID-19. Sequenced sample: peripheral blood.

The CDR3 region has the DNA TGTGCCAGCACCGGAACGAGCGGGGGTTCCTACGAGCAGTACTTC. Amino acid sequence: CASTGTSGGSYEQYF. The chain combines TRBV6-6 with TRBJ2-7; 8 bases are a match to TRBD2. CDR1 MNHNY and CDR2 SVGAGI come from the germline V gene (reference sequence). The CDR3 extends over 15 amino acids. Unmatched junction bases numbered 9, after V lost 7 bases and J lost 1 base.